This TCR beta chain was identified in a study of blood T cell repertoires in COVID-19. As handled by the study authors: Cell counts per sample came from amplifying reference gene primers. Clones were sequenced by immunoSEQ multiplex PCR, and TCRdb holds only the in-frame ones, with some missing. V, J and clone size reflect that table, while D and trimming were determined from the DNA. The table lists about 180,000 clones, more than 75% of them singletons. Deletions cut 1 base from V and 6 bases from J, with 11 bases between. CDR3 length equals 13 residues. Germline V gene data show CDR1 as SGDLS and CDR2 as YYNGEE. Among Cohort 3 donors, those recovered had two negative PCRs, clearance, or symptom resolution.

Sample: PBMCs or T cells enriched from blood (not recorded which). The receptor's source is a woman aged 30 to 39 who had recovered from COVID-19. The J gene is TRBJ2-7, the V gene TRBV9, with D maybe TRBD1 (5 bases). CDR3 sequence reads: CASSVTTASEQYF. The CDR3 DNA sequence: TGTGCCAGCAGCGTAACGACAGCGTCCGAGCAGTACTTC.